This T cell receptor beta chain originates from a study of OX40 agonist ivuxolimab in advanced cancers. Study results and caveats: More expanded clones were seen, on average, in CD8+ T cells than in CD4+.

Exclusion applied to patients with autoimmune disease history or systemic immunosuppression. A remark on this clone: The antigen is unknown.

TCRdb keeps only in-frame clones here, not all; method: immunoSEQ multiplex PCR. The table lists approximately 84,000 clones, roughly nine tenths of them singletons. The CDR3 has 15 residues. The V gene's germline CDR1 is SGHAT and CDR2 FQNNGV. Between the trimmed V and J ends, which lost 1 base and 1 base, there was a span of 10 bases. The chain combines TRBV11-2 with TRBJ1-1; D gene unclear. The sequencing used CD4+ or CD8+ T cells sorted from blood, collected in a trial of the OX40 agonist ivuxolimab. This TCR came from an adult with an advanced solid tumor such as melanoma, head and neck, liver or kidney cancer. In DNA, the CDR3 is TGTGCCAGCAGCTTAGTGGGGTTGGGGAACACTGAAGCTTTCTTT. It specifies CASSLVGLGNTEAFF.